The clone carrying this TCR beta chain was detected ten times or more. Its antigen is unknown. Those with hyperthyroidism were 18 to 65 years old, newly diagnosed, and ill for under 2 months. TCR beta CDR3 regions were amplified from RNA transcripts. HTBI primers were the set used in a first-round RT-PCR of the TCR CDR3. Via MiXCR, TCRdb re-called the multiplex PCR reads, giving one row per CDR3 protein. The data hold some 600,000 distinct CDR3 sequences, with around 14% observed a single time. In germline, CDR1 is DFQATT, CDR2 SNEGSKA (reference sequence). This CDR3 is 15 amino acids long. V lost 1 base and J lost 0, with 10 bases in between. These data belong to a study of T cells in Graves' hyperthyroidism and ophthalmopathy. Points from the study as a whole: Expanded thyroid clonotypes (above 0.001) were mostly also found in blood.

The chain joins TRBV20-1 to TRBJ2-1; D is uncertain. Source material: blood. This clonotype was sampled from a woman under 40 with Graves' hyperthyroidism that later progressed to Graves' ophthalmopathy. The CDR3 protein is CSARGASSSYNEQFF. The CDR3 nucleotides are TGCAGTGCTAGAGGAGCGTCTAGCTCCTACAATGAGCAGTTCTTC.